These 28 T cell receptor beta chains came from one sample sequenced in a study of cytomegalovirus exposure and HLA in healthy donors. The PCR was carried out with 60 Vbeta primers and 13 Jbeta primers. Profiled with immunoSEQ multiplex PCR; TCRdb holds only in-frame clones, not every one. The table shows 200,000 to 250,000 clones, with 85% to 90% occurring only once. The sample was PBMCs. The receptor set was obtained from a woman aged 18-29 years in good health and CMV-seronegative.

Regarding this clone: At one end, the junction sequence differs from germline, possibly due to a read error. The rearrangement joins TRBV5-6 to TRBJ1-6; perhaps TRBD1 as D (5 bases). CDR1 is SGHDT, CDR2 YYEEEE, per germline. CDR3 length: 14 residues. The CDR3 coding sequence is TGTGCCAGCAGTAGAGACAGAGATAATTCAGCCCTCCACTTT. Translating gives CASSRDRDNSALHF.

V gene TRBV11-2 combines with J gene TRBJ2-4; D is possibly TRBD2 (5 bases). The V and J ends lost 1 base and 6 bases respectively, with 13 bases between them. The CDR3 spans 15 residues. Germline CDR1 SGHAT, CDR2 FQNNGV. In DNA, the CDR3 is TGTGCCAGCAGCTTAGCCTTGGGGAGCGGAAACATTCAGTACTTC. It encodes CASSLALGSGNIQYF.

The V and J genes are TRBV18 and TRBJ1-1; tentative D call: TRBD1 (6 bases). The V gene lost 6 bases and the J gene lost 5 bases, with 13 bases spanning the gap. Germline values: CDR1 KGHSH, CDR2 LQKENI. This CDR3 is built from 13 residues. The CDR3 spells CASSKSGATEAFF. DNA of the CDR3: TGTGCCAGCTCCAAATCAGGGGCGACTGAAGCTTTCTTT.

The CDR3 nucleotides read TGTGCCAGCAGGGGGCAGATCTATGGCTACACCTTC. It translates to CASRGQIYGYTF. This chain connects TRBV28 to TRBJ1-2, with D perhaps TRBD1 (5 bases). The V end lost 6 bases, the J end lost 4 bases, and 9 bases lay between the germline ends. The germline V gene has CDR1 MDHEN and CDR2 SYDVKM. The CDR3 contains 12 residues.

The chain joins TRBV7-2 to TRBJ1-4; D unclear. The V gene's germline CDR1 is SGHTA and CDR2 FQGNSA. Trimming took off 0 bases at V and 8 bases at J, with 13 bases between the two ends. CDR3 length: 15 residues. CDR3 nucleotide sequence: TGTGCCAGCAGCTTAGCATCCAGCGGCTGGGAAAAACTGTTTTTT. Protein sequence: CASSLASSGWEKLFF.

This chain connects TRBV11-2 to TRBJ2-5, with 7 bases aligning to TRBD1. V shed 3 bases and J 4 bases; nucleotides not matched to a gene: 8. The CDR3 is made up of 15 amino acids. The germline V gene encodes CDR1 SGHAT and CDR2 FQNNGV. CDR3 in amino acids: CASSFTGQVRETQYF. The CDR3 DNA follows: TGTGCCAGCAGCTTCACTGGACAGGTTAGAGAGACCCAGTACTTC. Filled out from reference TRBV11-2 and TRBJ2-5, the complete variable domain reads EAGVAQSPRYKIIEKRQSVAFWCNPISGHATLYWYQQILGQGPKLLIQFQNNGVVDDSQLPKDRFSAERLKGVDSTLKIQPAKLEDSAVYLCASSFTGQVRETQYFGPGTRLLVL.

The rearrangement links TRBV2 to TRBJ1-4, with 7 positions matching TRBD1. CDR1 and CDR2 from the germline V gene are SNHLY and FYNNEI. V trimming: 3 bases; J trimming: 4 bases; junction bases outside the gene matches: 5. The CDR3 length is 15 residues. The CDR3 loop reads CASSEGDRDNEKLFF. CDR3 nucleotides: TGTGCCAGCAGTGAGGGGGACAGAGATAATGAAAAACTGTTTTTT.

The chain joins TRBV19 to TRBJ1-4, with TRBD1 as a possible D gene (6 bases). There are 15 residues in the CDR3. The V gene's germline CDR1 is LNHDA and CDR2 SQIVND (reference sequence). V shed 5 bases and J shed 8 bases, with 18 bases lying between them. CDR3 in amino acids: CASSRQVGGEEKLFF. CDR3 in DNA: TGTGCCAGTAGTCGACAGGTGGGAGGGGAAGAAAAACTGTTTTTT.

This clone has more than one count but fewer than ten. This chain links TRBV4-2 with TRBJ1-2, with 8 nucleotides matching TRBD1. Germline-derived CDR1 and CDR2 are LGHNA and YNFKEQ. CDR3 length: 16 amino acids. Unmatched junction bases numbered 11, after V lost 4 bases and J lost 4 bases. The CDR3 protein is CASSLGGAGGGYGYTF. DNA of the CDR3: TGTGCCAGCAGCCTCGGTGGGGCAGGGGGCGGCTATGGCTACACCTTC.

V and J are TRBV5-1 and TRBJ1-1, with a possible D match to TRBD1 (6 bases). CDR1 is SGHRS, CDR2 YFSETQ, per germline. This CDR3 spans 16 amino acids. Trimming stripped 0 bases from V and 5 bases from J, with 17 bases between. The CDR3 nucleotides are TGCGCCAGCAGCTTGGGCCCCGGGGGGGCAGGGACTGAAGCTTTCTTT. Its translation is CASSLGPGGAGTEAFF.

The CDR3 coding sequence is TGTGCCAGCAGCGATTACAGGGCCGGCGGGGAGCTGTTTTTT. The encoded protein is CASSDYRAGGELFF. This chain joins TRBV9 and TRBJ2-2, with D possibly TRBD1 on 6 matching bases. V was clipped by 3 bases and J by 7 bases, with 13 bases between them. CDR1 is SGDLS, CDR2 YYNGEE, per germline. This CDR3 comprises 14 residues. The full variable domain, rest sourced from reference TRBV9 and TRBJ2-2, is DSGVTQTPKHLITATGQRVTLRCSPRSGDLSVYWYQQSLDQGLQFLIQYYNGEERAKGNILERFSAQQFPDLHSELNLSSLELGDSALYFCASSDYRAGGELFFGEGSRLTVL.

The rearrangement joins TRBV7-9 to TRBJ2-2; 8 nucleotides align to TRBD2. J lost 1 base, V lost 4 bases, and 8 bases had no gene match. Germline loops: CDR1 SEHNR, CDR2 FQNEAQ (reference sequence). The length of the CDR3 is 17 residues. CDR3 in DNA: TGTGCCAGCAGCTCCCGTGAGAGCGGGAGGAACACCGGGGAGCTGTTTTTT. It translates to CASSSRESGRNTGELFF.

The CDR3 here is CASRGRTSGDTQYF. CDR3 bases: TGTGCCAGCAGGGGCCGGACTAGCGGCGATACGCAGTATTTT. The chain combines TRBV7-2 with TRBJ2-3, with 10 bases identical to TRBD2. This CDR3 is 14 amino acids long. Trimming removed 6 bases from V and 6 bases from J; junction bases left unmatched: 6. From germline, CDR1 is SGHTA and CDR2 FQGNSA.

The V call is TRBV5-6, the J call TRBJ2-2; a possible D gene is TRBD1 (5 bases). This CDR3 has 16 residues. The V and J ends lost 1 base and 4 bases respectively, with 14 bases between them. Germline V gene lookup returns CDR1 SGHDT and CDR2 YYEEEE. CDR3 nucleotides: TGTGCCAGCAGCTTGTCGAGTCGCAGGGCCACCGGGGAGCTGTTTTTT. Encoded protein: CASSLSSRRATGELFF.

The chain carries TRBV7-9 and TRBJ2-1, with D maybe TRBD2 (6 bases). Germline CDR1 is SEHNR and CDR2 is FQNEAQ (reference sequence). With 1 base removed from V and 6 bases from J, the gap between germline ends came to 10 bases. The CDR3 totals 14 residues. The CDR3 bases are TGTGCCAGCAGCTTAGGGTATAGCGGCAATGAGCAGTTCTTC. Translating it yields CASSLGYSGNEQFF.

The V gene is TRBV27, the J gene TRBJ2-7; 9 bases are a match to TRBD2. This CDR3 is built from 15 residues. The V and J ends lost 2 bases and 5 bases, in that order; junction bases with no gene match: 7. Germline-derived CDR1 and CDR2 are MNHEY and SMNVEV (reference sequence). This CDR3 reads CASSLTAGGPHEQYF. The CDR3 DNA reads as TGTGCCAGCAGTTTAACCGCGGGGGGGCCCCACGAGCAGTACTTC.

This clone came up a few times. The CDR3 here is CASSLGAVDGYTF. The CDR3 DNA reads TGTGCCAGTAGTCTCGGCGCGGTTGATGGCTACACCTTC. The chain has TRBV19 and TRBJ1-2; the D is unclear. From germline, CDR1 is LNHDA and CDR2 SQIVND (reference sequence). Trimming removed 5 bases at V and 6 bases at J, with 13 bases between. The CDR3 covers 13 residues.

The chain carries TRBV29-1 and TRBJ1-2; D is unclear. The length of the CDR3 is 13 residues. The V end was cut by 0 bases, the J end by 0 bases, with 5 bases between. Germline V lookup: CDR1 SQVTM, CDR2 ANQGSEA. The DNA for the CDR3 is TGCAGCGTTGAAGAGAGGACTAACTATGGCTACACCTTC. Protein: CSVEERTNYGYTF.

The chain is built from TRBV19 and TRBJ2-5, with TRBD1 as a possible D gene (6 bases). Trimming cost V 4 bases and J 4 bases, with 19 bases left between them. The germline V gene has CDR1 LNHDA and CDR2 SQIVND (reference sequence). The CDR3 is 16 residues long. The CDR3 spells CASSTYDRTVGETQYF. CDR3 bases: TGTGCCAGTAGTACTTACGACAGGACCGTGGGAGAGACCCAGTACTTC.

The chain joins TRBV6-4 to TRBJ2-3, with D perhaps TRBD1 (6 bases). Germline V lookup: CDR1 MRHNA, CDR2 SNTAGT. Trimming pared 0 bases from V and 6 bases from J, leaving 10 bases between. The CDR3 is 14 residues long. CDR3 nucleotide sequence: TGTGCCAGCAGTGACTCCGGGACATCTGATACGCAGTATTTT. Its protein is CASSDSGTSDTQYF.

The chain carries TRBV13 and TRBJ2-7; 7 nucleotides align to TRBD2. CDR3 length: 16 amino acids. V trimming: 1 base; J trimming: 4 bases; junction bases outside the gene matches: 10. Per germline, CDR1 PRHDT and CDR2 FYEKMQ (reference sequence). The CDR3 DNA reads as TGTGCCAGCAGCTTAGCGGTGGGAGGGCCGAGGTACGAGCAGTACTTC. It is translated as CASSLAVGGPRYEQYF. Full variable domain (remainder filled in from reference TRBV13 and TRBJ2-7): AAGVIQSPRHLIKEKRETATLKCYPIPRHDTVYWYQQGPGQDPQFLISFYEKMQSDKGSIPDRFSAQQFSDYHSELNMSSLELGDSALYFCASSLAVGGPRYEQYFGPGTRLTVT.

The chain has TRBV4-3 and TRBJ1-2; the D is unclear. This CDR3 comprises 17 residues. V lost 0 bases to trimming and J lost 0 bases, with 14 bases between them. CDR1 is LGHNA, CDR2 YSLEER, per germline. CDR3 region: CASSQENRYTTNYGYTF. As DNA, the CDR3 is TGCGCCAGCAGCCAAGAGAACAGATACACCACTAACTATGGCTACACCTTC.

V is TRBV19 and J is TRBJ2-2, with 15 bases fitting TRBD2. Germline trimming cut 6 bases from V and 6 bases from J; bases unmatched to any gene: 14. CDR1 and CDR2 from the germline V gene are LNHDA and SQIVND (reference sequence). This CDR3 has 19 amino acids. For the CDR3, the DNA is TGTGCCAGTAGCCCCGGGACAGGGGGACTAGCGGGAGGAGCCGGGGAGCTGTTTTTT. Its protein product is CASSPGTGGLAGGAGELFF.

The rearrangement joins TRBV4-3 to TRBJ2-3; 7 bases are shared with TRBD2. The V gene end was trimmed by 4 bases and the J gene end by 3 bases; junction bases not matched to a gene: 10. This CDR3 spans 16 amino acids. CDR1 is LGHNA and CDR2 is YSLEER in the germline V gene. DNA of the CDR3: TGCGCCAGCAGCCCAAGGGGAGGGGCCGGGACAGATACGCAGTATTTT. As protein: CASSPRGGAGTDTQYF.

This chain links TRBV7-9 with TRBJ2-1, with D perhaps TRBD2 (5 bases). The length of the CDR3 is 15 residues. Germline values: CDR1 SEHNR, CDR2 FQNEAQ (reference sequence). The V and J ends lost 4 bases and 6 bases respectively, with 16 bases between them. CDR3 region: CASSYRAVEVNEQFF. In DNA, the CDR3 is TGTGCCAGCAGCTACCGAGCGGTGGAGGTCAATGAGCAGTTCTTC.

This chain joins TRBV5-5 and TRBJ2-7, with 9 bases identical to TRBD1. The germline gives CDR1 SGHKS, CDR2 YYEKEE (reference sequence). Trimming at V came to 6 bases and at J to 3 bases, leaving 7 bases not matched to a gene. CDR3 length: 14 residues. The CDR3 is CASTSGTGHYEQYF. The DNA of the CDR3 is TGTGCCAGCACGTCCGGGACAGGGCACTACGAGCAGTACTTC.

V usage is TRBV28 and J usage is TRBJ1-3; 7 positions agree with TRBD1. V lost 5 bases to trimming and J lost 5 bases; unmatched junction nucleotides: 9. The CDR3 extends over 15 amino acids. CDR1 is MDHEN and CDR2 is SYDVKM in the germline V gene. CDR3 DNA: TGTGCCAGCAGTGGGTACCGGGACAGCAGAAACACCATATATTTT. Translated: CASSGYRDSRNTIYF.

The rearrangement uses TRBV5-1 and TRBJ2-5; D unresolved. The closer fit of TRBJ2-7 to the DNA end suggests the J call may be wrong. The germline gives CDR1 SGHRS, CDR2 YFSETQ. This CDR3 spans 11 amino acids. CDR3 coding DNA: TGCGCCAGCAGATTGACCTACGAGCAGTACTTC. It specifies CASRLTYEQYF.